The next 26 T cell receptor beta chains were all read from a single sample in a study of T cells in localized non-small cell lung cancer. Using immunoSEQ multiplex PCR, the repertoire was profiled, and TCRdb retains in-frame clones only, with some absent. This table holds roughly 38,000 clones, 85% to 90% found once. Material: peripheral blood, obtained before any cancer treatment. The receptor set was obtained from a woman aged 18 to 55 with stage III lung adenocarcinoma.

V gene TRBV29-1 combines with J gene TRBJ2-1; D is unresolved. Trimming removed 7 bases at V and 3 bases at J, with 19 bases between. The CDR3 has 15 residues. The germline gives CDR1 SQVTM, CDR2 ANQGSEA. Here the CDR3 DNA reads TGCAGCGGTGGGGAAAGAGGTCCCTACTACAATGAGCAGTTCTTC. Its translation is CSGGERGPYYNEQFF.

This rearrangement joins TRBV13 to TRBJ1-6; TRBD1 might be the D (5 bases). Germline CDR1 PRHDT, CDR2 FYEKMQ (reference sequence). V shed 0 bases and J shed 7 bases, with 16 bases lying between them. The CDR3 extends over 17 amino acids. As DNA, the CDR3 is TGTGCCAGCAGCTTAGGCCGGAGGGCGGGGGGGAATTCACCCCTCCACTTT. As protein: CASSLGRRAGGNSPLHF.

The chain uses TRBV19 and TRBJ2-6; 7 bases map to TRBD1. CDR3 length equals 16 residues. Germline V gene lookup returns CDR1 LNHDA and CDR2 SQIVND (reference sequence). V trimming: 4 bases; J trimming: 0 bases; junction bases outside the gene matches: 3. The CDR3 region is CASSRQGPSGANVLTF. The CDR3 region has the DNA TGTGCCAGTAGTAGACAGGGACCCTCTGGGGCCAACGTCCTGACTTTC.

V is TRBV6-6 and J is TRBJ1-5; D remains ambiguous. The germline V gene has CDR1 MNHNY and CDR2 SVGAGI (reference sequence). This CDR3 contains 14 residues. V lost 3 bases, J lost 4 bases, and 10 bases lay in between. CDR3 DNA: TGTGCCAGCAGTTATCACGGAGGGAATCAGCCCCAGCATTTT. The encoded protein is CASSYHGGNQPQHF.

For the CDR3, the DNA is TGTGCCAGCAGCTCCCCAGGATTAGGTTTGCACGAGCAGTACTTC. It encodes CASSSPGLGLHEQYF. V gene TRBV7-9 combines with J gene TRBJ2-7; D is unresolved. Trimming took 4 bases from V and 5 from J, leaving 18 bases between them. This CDR3 is 15 amino acids long. The germline V gene has CDR1 SEHNR and CDR2 FQNEAQ (reference sequence).

The chain has TRBV19 and TRBJ2-7, with no clear D. The CDR3 has 15 residues. Trimming took off 1 base at V and 0 bases at J, with 10 bases between the two ends. The V gene's germline CDR1 is LNHDA and CDR2 SQIVND (reference sequence). CDR3 loop: CASSIGAGTSYEQYF. The CDR3 region has the DNA TGTGCCAGTAGTATAGGGGCCGGCACCTCCTACGAGCAGTACTTC. Together with reference TRBV19 and TRBJ2-7, the CDR3 gives the full variable domain: DGGITQSPKYLFRKEGQNVTLSCEQNLNHDAMYWYRQDPGQGLRLIYYSQIVNDFQKGDIAEGYSVSREKKESFPLTVTSAQKNPTAFYLCASSIGAGTSYEQYFGPGTRLTVT.

Comment on this clone: The junction shows a germline mismatch at one end, possibly a read error. The chain recombines TRBV6-5 with TRBJ1-2; possibly TRBD1 for D (6 bases). The CDR3 is 15 amino acids. Germline CDR1 and CDR2: MNHEY and SVGAGI. The CDR3 reads CASSARQVQLHGNTF. CDR3 bases: TGTGCCAGCAGTGCCCGACAGGTGCAACTGCATGGCAACACCTTC.

The chain links TRBV9 to TRBJ2-1; TRBD1 agrees at 10 bases. CDR3 length: 16 amino acids. J gave up 1 base and V 3 bases, and 4 bases lay outside the gene matches. Germline V lookup: CDR1 SGDLS, CDR2 YYNGEE. CDR3 loop: CASSAWTGGSYNEQFF. DNA of the CDR3: TGTGCCAGCAGCGCATGGACAGGGGGATCCTACAATGAGCAGTTCTTC.

The gene calls are TRBV6-6 and TRBJ1-5; D not resolved. The germline V gene encodes CDR1 MNHNY and CDR2 SVGAGI (reference sequence). CDR3 length: 13 residues. V dropped 7 bases and J dropped 4 bases, with 11 bases sitting between them. The CDR3 DNA sequence: TGTGCCAGCACCATGGGAGGGAATCAGCCCCAGCATTTT. Protein sequence: CASTMGGNQPQHF.

This chain links TRBV15 with TRBJ1-4; TRBD1 aligns across 9 bases. Germline trimming cut 0 bases from V and 5 bases from J; bases unmatched to any gene: 4. This CDR3 has 16 amino acids. Germline V CDR1 and CDR2: LNHNV, YYDKDF (reference sequence). The CDR3 region is CATSRDRGTGNEKLFF. Here the CDR3 DNA reads TGTGCCACCAGCAGAGATCGCGGGACAGGGAATGAAAAACTGTTTTTT.

The rearrangement links TRBV7-9 to TRBJ2-1, with 7 bases lining up with TRBD1. The CDR3 is made up of 15 amino acids. Trimming removed 1 base from V and 12 bases from J; junction bases left unmatched: 12. Germline lookup yields CDR1 SEHNR and CDR2 FQNEAQ (reference sequence). As DNA, the CDR3 is TGTGCCAGCAGCTTAGGGGTGGGACAGTCGCAGTGGCAGTTCTTC. Its protein is CASSLGVGQSQWQFF.

This clone is medium-sized by share. This chain connects TRBV5-5 to TRBJ1-2, with unresolved D. V shed 6 bases and J shed 2 bases, with 11 bases lying between them. The CDR3 length is 13 residues. CDR1 is SGHKS and CDR2 is YYEKEE in the germline V gene (reference sequence). CDR3 nucleotides: TGTGCCAGCATCACAGACTTGAACTATGGCTACACCTTC. Translating it yields CASITDLNYGYTF.

V and J are TRBV7-3 and TRBJ2-7, with 9 bases fitting TRBD1. The germline CDR1 and CDR2 sequences are SGHTA and FQGTGA. Trimming removed 5 bases from V and 4 bases from J; junction bases left unmatched: 9. The CDR3 length is 15 residues. Here the CDR3 reads CASSLDRGAPYEQYF. The CDR3 DNA is TGTGCCAGCAGCCTCGACAGGGGGGCTCCATACGAGCAGTACTTC.

The chain links TRBV7-3 to TRBJ1-1; the D is unclear. Germline assignment: CDR1 SGHTA and CDR2 FQGTGA. The CDR3 is 13 residues long. Trimming pared 5 bases from V and 1 base from J, leaving 8 bases between. The CDR3 here is CASSQTPNTEAFF. CDR3 nucleotide sequence: TGTGCCAGCAGCCAAACACCGAACACTGAAGCTTTCTTT.

This clone was detected a few times. The rearrangement links TRBV2 to TRBJ1-5; D is possibly TRBD1 (5 bases). Trimming cost V 4 bases and J 6 bases, with 13 bases left between them. This CDR3 is 14 amino acids long. Germline V CDR1 and CDR2: SNHLY, FYNNEI. The CDR3 reads CASSVQGLGQPQHF. CDR3 DNA sequence: TGTGCCAGCAGTGTGCAGGGTTTAGGTCAGCCCCAGCATTTT.

The V and J genes are TRBV6-1 and TRBJ2-2; TRBD2 matches at 12 bases. The germline gives CDR1 MNHNS, CDR2 SASEGT. V lost 4 bases and J lost 2; bases outside the gene matches: 5. The length of the CDR3 is 17 residues. The CDR3 region has the DNA TGTGCCAGCAGTGTACGACTAGCGGGGGATAACACCGGGGAGCTGTTTTTT. Its protein is CASSVRLAGDNTGELFF.

This clone appeared once. This sequence joins TRBV7-3 and TRBJ1-1; D ambiguous. Germline CDR1 is SGHTA and CDR2 is FQGTGA. The ends were cut back, 1 base at V and 1 base at J, with 7 bases in the middle. The CDR3 consists of 14 residues. The CDR3 is CASSLKPGNTEAFF. CDR3 nucleotide sequence: TGTGCCAGCAGCTTAAAGCCAGGGAACACTGAAGCTTTCTTT.

This chain uses TRBV5-1 with TRBJ1-6, with D unclear. The CDR3 has 15 amino acids. Germline V CDR1 and CDR2: SGHRS, YFSETQ. The ends were cut back, 4 bases at V and 0 bases at J, with 8 bases in the middle. The CDR3 region has the DNA TGCGCCAGCAGCCCTGGGAGCTCCTATAATTCACCCCTCCACTTT. Its protein product is CASSPGSSYNSPLHF.

The chain has TRBV5-1 and TRBJ1-3; 7 positions agree with TRBD1. Germline V gene data show CDR1 as SGHRS and CDR2 as YFSETQ. The CDR3 consists of 16 residues. V dropped 4 bases and J dropped 0; count of bases not matched to a gene: 7. The CDR3 spells CASSGDSLSSGNTIYF. CDR3 DNA sequence: TGCGCCAGCAGCGGGGACAGTTTGAGCTCTGGAAACACCATATATTTT.

The chain links TRBV2 to TRBJ1-6, with D uncertain. This CDR3 has 13 amino acids. Looked up from germline, CDR1 is SNHLY and CDR2 is FYNNEI. Deletions cut 3 bases from V and 13 bases from J, with 13 bases between. The chain's CDR3 is CASSDRGMGPLHF. CDR3 in DNA: TGTGCCAGCAGTGACAGAGGGATGGGTCCCCTCCACTTT.

A few counts support this clone. The CDR3, as DNA: TGTGCCAGCAGCTTATACGGGGGGGCTAACACCGGGGAGCTGTTTTTT. This translates into CASSLYGGANTGELFF. The chain is built from TRBV7-2 and TRBJ2-2; 8 bases fit TRBD2. The CDR3 length is 16 residues. CDR1 is SGHTA and CDR2 is FQGNSA in the germline V gene. The trim removed 2 bases at V and 2 bases at J, leaving 4 bases unmatched.

V usage is TRBV5-1 and J usage is TRBJ1-4; 8 bases fit TRBD1. V lost 6 bases and J lost 4; bases outside the gene matches: 5. The CDR3 spans 14 residues. CDR1 SGHRS and CDR2 YFSETQ come from the germline V gene. The CDR3 sequence: CASKTGDFNEKLFF. CDR3 bases: TGCGCCAGCAAGACAGGGGACTTTAATGAAAAACTGTTTTTT.

This clone was detected once. This chain uses TRBV30 with TRBJ1-4; D not resolved. V was pared by 3 bases and J by 8 bases, with 7 bases between. CDR1 and CDR2 from the germline V gene are GTSNPN and SVGIG (reference sequence). This CDR3 has 11 residues. The CDR3 DNA sequence: TGTGCCTGGAGGAAGGTCGAAAAACTGTTTTTT. Residues: CAWRKVEKLFF.

The genes are TRBV29-1 and TRBJ2-1, with 8 nucleotides matching TRBD1. From germline, CDR1 is SQVTM and CDR2 ANQGSEA. The CDR3 contains 14 residues. The trim removed 4 bases at V and 9 bases at J, leaving 11 bases unmatched. CDR3 amino acids: CSVGTGLEGGEQFF. CDR3 nucleotide sequence: TGCAGCGTTGGGACAGGGTTGGAGGGGGGTGAGCAGTTCTTC.

V is TRBV7-8 and J is TRBJ2-5, with D possibly being TRBD1 (6 bases). Between the trimmed V and J ends, which lost 3 bases and 5 bases, there was a span of 10 bases. Looked up from germline, CDR1 is SGHVS and CDR2 is FQNEAQ. The CDR3 totals 13 residues. CDR3 region: CASSLGAEETQYF. CDR3 DNA: TGTGCCAGCAGCTTGGGGGCTGAGGAGACCCAGTACTTC.

This chain joins TRBV16 and TRBJ2-1; D is unresolved. Germline lookup yields CDR1 KGHSY and CDR2 FQNENV. Trimming shortened V by 2 bases and J by 6 bases, and 8 bases separated the two germline ends. The CDR3 consists of 13 residues. The CDR3 reads CASSQESRNEQFF. DNA for the CDR3: TGTGCCAGCAGCCAAGAGTCCCGCAATGAGCAGTTCTTC.